These 23 T cell receptor beta chains came from one sample sequenced in a study of shared T cell receptors in the human thymus. Clones were read by immunoSEQ multiplex PCR, and TCRdb kept only the in-frame ones, dropping some. The table has more than 550,000 clones, over 75% seen once; the top ten hold under 0.01%. The data also belong to a second study, concerning human thymus T cells.

The source material was thymocytes. These receptors were taken from a boy less than two years old with a congenital heart defect.

J is TRBJ2-3 and V is TRBV30; TRBD2 aligns across 8 bases. Per germline, CDR1 GTSNPN and CDR2 SVGIG (reference sequence). The CDR3 covers 18 residues. The V gene end was trimmed by 0 bases and the J gene end by 1 base; junction bases not matched to a gene: 12. CDR3 loop: CAWSVLPAGLAGTDTQYF. DNA for the CDR3: TGTGCCTGGAGTGTACTCCCCGCCGGACTAGCCGGCACAGATACGCAGTATTTT.

This chain joins TRBV4-1 and TRBJ2-7; 9 bases fit TRBD1. The CDR3 contains 15 residues. With V trimmed by 1 base and J by 4 bases, 5 bases remained unmatched. Germline V lookup: CDR1 MGHRA, CDR2 YSYEKL. The CDR3 nucleotides are TGCGCCAGCAGCCAAGTCTGGGACAGGGAGTACGAGCAGTACTTC. Translated: CASSQVWDREYEQYF.

This clone has a single count. This chain connects TRBV27 to TRBJ1-1, with D possibly TRBD1 on 6 matching bases. This CDR3 region has 15 residues. Germline assignment: CDR1 MNHEY and CDR2 SMNVEV (reference sequence). Trimming left V 6 bases short and J 4 bases short, with 18 bases between. This CDR3 is CASRITQRGTTEAFF. In DNA form, the CDR3 reads TGTGCCAGCAGGATTACACAGAGGGGGACCACTGAAGCTTTCTTT.

CDR3 nucleotide sequence: TGTGCCAGTAGTATCCGGGACAGGGGCTACGAGCAGTACTTC. It encodes CASSIRDRGYEQYF. The V gene is TRBV19, the J gene TRBJ2-7; the match to TRBD1 covers 10 bases. From germline, CDR1 is LNHDA and CDR2 SQIVND (reference sequence). This CDR3 comprises 14 residues. V lost 3 bases, J lost 3 bases, and 2 bases stayed unmatched.

This chain uses TRBV4-3 with TRBJ2-1; 8 bases fit TRBD2. CDR1 and CDR2 (germline): LGHNA, YSLEER. Trimming at V came to 1 base and at J to 8 bases, leaving 1 base not matched to a gene. This CDR3 comprises 13 residues. The DNA for the CDR3 is TGCGCCAGCAGCCAAGCCGGGAGGGATGAGCAGTTCTTC. As protein: CASSQAGRDEQFF.

This clone came up a few times. This rearrangement joins TRBV4-1 to TRBJ1-4; D is possibly TRBD1 (5 bases). The CDR3 runs to 14 residues. Germline CDR1 reads MGHRA; CDR2 reads YSYEKL. Deletions cut 3 bases from V and 8 bases from J, with 13 bases between. The CDR3 here is CASSQGGEYEKLFF. The CDR3 coding sequence is TGCGCCAGCAGCCAGGGGGGGGAATACGAAAAACTGTTTTTT.

The chain is built from TRBV5-6 and TRBJ2-1; 9 nucleotides line up with TRBD2. The CDR3 is made up of 12 amino acids. Trimming took 5 bases from V and 15 from J; bases not matched to a gene: 9. The germline gives CDR1 SGHDT, CDR2 YYEEEE. CDR3 residues: CASRSGGGVTFF. In DNA form, the CDR3 reads TGTGCCAGCAGGTCGGGCGGGGGGGTCACGTTCTTC.

The genes are TRBV5-1 and TRBJ1-1; D is undetermined. V was shortened by 4 bases and J by 2 bases, with 18 bases between the two germline ends. The CDR3 has 16 residues. Germline V CDR1 and CDR2: SGHRS, YFSETQ. In DNA form, the CDR3 reads TGCGCCAGCAGCCCTTATCGGTTAGGGAGAAACACTGAAGCTTTCTTT. It is translated as CASSPYRLGRNTEAFF.

V usage is TRBV7-2 and J usage is TRBJ2-4; the match to TRBD2 covers 7 bases. V dropped 0 bases and J dropped 1; count of bases not matched to a gene: 15. CDR3 length: 20 residues. From germline, CDR1 is SGHTA and CDR2 FQGNSA. This CDR3 reads CASSLADRGLDPLAKNIQYF. The CDR3 coding sequence is TGTGCCAGCAGCTTAGCCGACCGAGGACTAGATCCTTTGGCCAAAAACATTCAGTACTTC. Complete variable domain (other parts from reference TRBV7-2 and TRBJ2-4): GAGVSQSPSNKVTEKGKDVELRCDPISGHTALYWYRQSLGQGLEFLIYFQGNSAPDKSGLPSDRFSAERTGGSVSTLTIQRTQQEDSAVYLCASSLADRGLDPLAKNIQYFGAGTRLSVL.

The CDR3 DNA follows: TGTGCCACCGCCGTATGGGAGAGGAGTGAAAAACTGTTTTTT. Its protein is CATAVWERSEKLFF. The chain employs TRBV2 and TRBJ1-4; D is uncertain. CDR1 and CDR2 from the germline V gene are SNHLY and FYNNEI. Trimming took off 10 bases at V and 7 bases at J, with 19 bases between the two ends. The CDR3 runs to 14 residues.

This rearrangement joins TRBV10-1 to TRBJ2-7, with 8 positions matching TRBD2. Germline V gene data show CDR1 as WNHNN and CDR2 as SYGVQD (reference sequence). This CDR3 region has 19 residues. J gave up 5 bases and V 0 bases, and 18 bases lay outside the gene matches. The CDR3: CASSESDLMGGRIVHEQYF. The CDR3 region has the DNA TGCGCCAGCAGTGAGTCGGACCTCATGGGCGGGAGGATTGTCCACGAGCAGTACTTC.

The gene calls are TRBV28 and TRBJ2-3, with D tentatively TRBD2 (5 bases). Germline V CDR1 and CDR2: MDHEN, SYDVKM. CDR3 size: 15 residues. V lost 3 bases and J 2 bases, leaving 12 bases between the germline ends. CDR3 nucleotides: TGTGCCAGCAGTTTGTTCCCTGACTACACAGATACGCAGTATTTT. It specifies CASSLFPDYTDTQYF.

This CDR3 reads CATSRDSGREANQPQHF. CDR3 DNA: TGTGCCACCAGCAGAGATTCAGGCAGGGAGGCCAATCAGCCCCAGCATTTT. The chain combines TRBV15 with TRBJ1-5, with D maybe TRBD1 (5 bases). Germline V gene sequence: CDR1 LNHNV, CDR2 YYDKDF (reference sequence). The ends were cut back, 0 bases at V and 3 bases at J, with 15 bases in the middle. The CDR3 runs to 17 residues.

This clone was seen once. V gene TRBV14 combines with J gene TRBJ2-3, with 7 bases identical to TRBD2. Germline CDR1 SGHDN, CDR2 FVKESK. This CDR3 comprises 17 residues. Trimming took 0 bases from V and 1 from J; bases not matched to a gene: 7. The CDR3 coding sequence is TGTGCCAGCAGCCAAGATCGCGCGGGAGAAGGCACAGATACGCAGTATTTT. It specifies CASSQDRAGEGTDTQYF.

The genes are TRBV28 and TRBJ2-5; 7 bases align to TRBD1. The CDR3 spans 14 residues. Germline lookup yields CDR1 MDHEN and CDR2 SYDVKM. Germline trimming cut 4 bases from V and 3 bases from J; bases unmatched to any gene: 5. The CDR3 DNA reads as TGTGCCAGCAGTTGGGGACAGCTCAAAGAGACCCAGTACTTC. Translated, it gives CASSWGQLKETQYF.

V and J are TRBV6-1 and TRBJ2-2; a weak D match, TRBD1 (6 bases). V gave up 3 bases and J gave up 8 bases, with 16 bases separating them. The germline gives CDR1 MNHNS, CDR2 SASEGT. The CDR3 is 15 residues long. Here the CDR3 reads CASSDHRGGAGELFF. The CDR3 DNA reads TGTGCCAGCAGTGATCACCGAGGGGGTGCTGGGGAGCTGTTTTTT.

The chain couples TRBV10-1 to TRBJ2-2; 10 nucleotides align to TRBD1. Germline trimming cut 5 bases from V and 4 bases from J; bases unmatched to any gene: 13. The CDR3 runs to 18 residues. Germline CDR1 and CDR2: WNHNN and SYGVQD (reference sequence). CDR3 region: CASSSTRDRGRGTGELFF. The CDR3 DNA reads as TGCGCCAGCAGTTCCACGAGAGACAGGGGGCGCGGCACCGGGGAGCTGTTTTTT.

The rearrangement uses TRBV29-1 and TRBJ1-2, with 9 bases that match TRBD1. The germline gives CDR1 SQVTM, CDR2 ANQGSEA. The CDR3 length is 12 residues. Trimming removed 6 bases from V and 5 bases from J; junction bases left unmatched: 4. CDR3 DNA: TGCAGCGTCACAGGGGGCGAATATGGCTACACCTTC. Encoded protein: CSVTGGEYGYTF.

V gene TRBV5-1 combines with J gene TRBJ2-7; TRBD2 agrees at 7 bases. Per the germline V gene, CDR1 is SGHRS and CDR2 is YFSETQ. The ends lost 1 base at V and 6 bases at J; junction bases unmatched: 1. The CDR3 contains 12 residues. The CDR3 reads CASSLIAGEQYF. The CDR3 DNA reads TGCGCCAGCAGCTTGATAGCGGGCGAGCAGTACTTC.

This rearrangement joins TRBV6-1 to TRBJ2-1, with D possibly TRBD1 on 5 matching bases. This CDR3 has 16 amino acids. Trimming cost V 3 bases and J 0 bases, with 12 bases left between them. Germline V gene lookup returns CDR1 MNHNS and CDR2 SASEGT. The CDR3, as DNA: TGTGCCAGCAGTGACAGACAGACCGTCTCCTACAATGAGCAGTTCTTC. This codes for CASSDRQTVSYNEQFF.

This clone has just one count. V usage is TRBV6-5 and J usage is TRBJ2-7; D might be TRBD2 (6 bases). V was pared by 5 bases and J by 5 bases, with 19 bases between. CDR1 is MNHEY, CDR2 SVGAGI, per germline. This CDR3 comprises 15 residues. The CDR3 here is CASSPTGTGAHEQYF. The CDR3, as DNA: TGTGCCAGCAGTCCAACCGGGACTGGGGCCCACGAGCAGTACTTC.

To note about this clone: Distinct nucleotide sequences in the sample also encode this CDR3. The rearrangement links TRBV5-1 to TRBJ2-7; D unclear. V gave up 0 bases and J gave up 7 bases, with 5 bases separating them. The CDR3 length is 11 residues. The germline V gene encodes CDR1 SGHRS and CDR2 YFSETQ. The CDR3, as DNA: TGCGCCAGCAGCTTGGCCGGGGAGCAGTACTTC. Its translation: CASSLAGEQYF.

J is TRBJ2-2 and V is TRBV28, with D perhaps matching TRBD1 (5 bases). V lost 2 bases and J lost 3, with 10 bases in between. Germline V gene data show CDR1 as MDHEN and CDR2 as SYDVKM. The CDR3 spans 15 residues. In nucleotides, the CDR3 is TGTGCCAGCAGTTTAGGCAGGGCGGACACCGGGGAGCTGTTTTTT. This gives the protein CASSLGRADTGELFF.